This T cell receptor (beta chain) was documented in a study of shared clonotypes between healthy human individuals. In the authors' workflow: Filtering was not the same, since immunoSEQ gave junction-only sequences without quality scores. Using immunoSEQ multiplex PCR, the repertoire was profiled, and TCRdb retains in-frame clones only, with some absent. V, J and clone size reflect that table, while D and trimming were determined from the DNA. Here the sample spans hundreds of thousands of clones, roughly 79% being singletons. CDR3 length equals 14 residues. The germline V and J ends were trimmed by 2 bases and 2 bases, with 10 bases remaining between them. Germline lookup yields CDR1 ENHRY and CDR2 SYGVKD.

Sequenced: PBMCs. This chain links TRBV10-3 with TRBJ2-7; D gene uncertain. The source is a woman aged 40 to 50 in good health. Some clones in this sample may be carry-over from other donors' samples. The CDR3 DNA sequence: TGTGCCATCAGTGAGGGTAGCATTACCTACGAGCAGTACTTC. Translating gives CAISEGSITYEQYF.